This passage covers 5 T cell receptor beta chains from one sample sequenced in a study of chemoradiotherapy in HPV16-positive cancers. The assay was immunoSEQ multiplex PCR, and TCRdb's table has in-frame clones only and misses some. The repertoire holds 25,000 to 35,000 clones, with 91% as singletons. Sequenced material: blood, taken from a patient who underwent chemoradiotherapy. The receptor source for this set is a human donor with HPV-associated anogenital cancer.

The CDR3 DNA sequence: TGTGCCTTGGCGTGGGGGACGGATACGCAGTATTTT. This sequence encodes CALAWGTDTQYF. The rearrangement joins TRBV30 to TRBJ2-3; D may correspond to TRBD1 or TRBD2 (5 bases each). This CDR3 spans 12 amino acids. The V gene lost 7 bases and the J gene lost 6 bases, with 14 bases spanning the gap. CDR1 and CDR2 (germline): GTSNPN, SVGIG (reference sequence).

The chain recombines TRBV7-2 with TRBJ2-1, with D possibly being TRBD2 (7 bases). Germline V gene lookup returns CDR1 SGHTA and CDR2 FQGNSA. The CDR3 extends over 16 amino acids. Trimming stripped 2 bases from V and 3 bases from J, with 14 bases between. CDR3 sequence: CASSLWGGGDYNEQFF. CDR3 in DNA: TGTGCCAGCAGCTTATGGGGAGGGGGGGACTACAATGAGCAGTTCTTC.

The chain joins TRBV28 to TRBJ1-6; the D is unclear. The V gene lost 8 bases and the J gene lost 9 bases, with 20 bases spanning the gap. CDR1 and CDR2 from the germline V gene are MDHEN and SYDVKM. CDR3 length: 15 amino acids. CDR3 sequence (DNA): TGTGCCAGCCTCAGGAGGGAGGGAGGAATTTCACCCCTCCACTTT. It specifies CASLRREGGISPLHF. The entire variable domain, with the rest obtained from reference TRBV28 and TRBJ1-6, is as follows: DVKVTQSSRYLVKRTGEKVFLECVQDMDHENMFWYRQDPGLGLRLIYFSYDVKMKEKGDIPEGYSVSREKKERFSLILESASTNQTSMYLCASLRREGGISPLHFGNGTRLTVT.

The DNA for the CDR3 is TGTGCCAGCAGCTTCTTGCAGGGGTACGAGCAGTACTTC. Translating it yields CASSFLQGYEQYF. The chain employs TRBV5-4 and TRBJ2-7; maybe TRBD1 (6 bases). Trimming cost V 2 bases and J 4 bases, with 10 bases left between them. CDR1 is SGHNT and CDR2 is YYREEE in the germline V gene (reference sequence). This CDR3 contains 13 residues.

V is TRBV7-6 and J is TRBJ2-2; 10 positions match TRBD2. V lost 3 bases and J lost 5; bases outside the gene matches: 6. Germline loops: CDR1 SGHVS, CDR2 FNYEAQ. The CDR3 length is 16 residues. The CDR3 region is CASSFSGGILTGELFF. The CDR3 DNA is TGTGCCAGCAGCTTTAGCGGGGGGATTTTGACCGGGGAGCTGTTTTTT.